The 18 T cell receptor beta chains in this list originate from one sample, sequenced in a study of regulatory T cells in long-lasting Graves disease. Sample time point: persistent/refractory GD, antithyroid drugs over 5 years with positive TRAb. With RNA extracted from PBMCs as input, the TCR library was made. Construction of the TCR beta libraries employed iRepertoire HTBI primers in conjunction with Arm-PCR of CDR3 regions. TCRdb ran MiXCR on the multiplex PCR reads and lists one entry per CDR3 protein. Of roughly 490,000 distinct CDR3 sequences in the sample, about 20% are singletons; the top ten hold about an eighth. Source: peripheral blood mononuclear cells (PBMCs), taken when the disease was refractory, from a patient treated with antithyroid drugs. All receptors derive from a female donor with Graves disease.

Ten or more counts support this clonotype. V is TRBV28 and J is TRBJ1-2; no firm D call. The CDR3 consists of 14 residues. Trimming left V 2 bases short and J 3 bases short, with 10 bases between. The germline V gene has CDR1 MDHEN and CDR2 SYDVKM. DNA for the CDR3: TGTGCCAGCAGTTTAGGTTCCAGCCACTATGGCTACACCTTC. Its protein is CASSLGSSHYGYTF.

The sample holds many counts of this clonotype. The junction and the germline gene differ at one end; a read error may be behind it. The rearrangement joins TRBV5-1 to TRBJ1-2, with a tentative D call TRBD1 (5 bases). The CDR3 covers 13 residues. CDR1 is SGHRS, CDR2 YFSETQ, per germline. The CDR3 DNA follows: TGTGCCAGCAGCTTGCAGGGCGACTATGGCTACACCTTC. Its protein product is CASSLQGDYGYTF.

Turning to this clonotype: The junction does not match germline at one end; this may be a read error. The chain carries TRBV2 and TRBJ1-4, with D possibly matching TRBD1 (6 bases). CDR1 and CDR2 (germline): SNHLY, FYNNEI. The CDR3 has 14 residues. The CDR3 region has the DNA TGTGCCAGCACGGGGGGGGCATCTAATGAAGAACTGTTTTTT. It is translated as CASTGGASNEELFF.

This clonotype was seen repeatedly, ten times or more. V usage is TRBV6-1 and J usage is TRBJ2-2; 7 nucleotides line up with TRBD1. The V segment lost 8 bases and the J segment 2 bases; nucleotides outside the gene matches: 2. Germline CDR1 MNHNS, CDR2 SASEGT. The CDR3 covers 13 residues. CDR3 residues: CASRDRNTGELFF. The CDR3 nucleotides read TGTGCCAGCCGGGACAGAAACACCGGGGAGCTGTTTTTT.

At least ten counts were recorded for this clonotype. The chain is built from TRBV20-1 and TRBJ1-1; D perhaps matches TRBD1 (5 bases). There are 13 residues in the CDR3. V gave up 3 bases and J gave up 4 bases, with 12 bases separating them. From germline, CDR1 is DFQATT and CDR2 SNEGSKA (reference sequence). The CDR3 nucleotides read TGCAGTGCTAGGAAGGGGTGGGGCACTGAAGCTTTCTTT. Encoded protein: CSARKGWGTEAFF.

The chain joins TRBV6-1 to TRBJ2-2; TRBD2 might be the D (7 bases). Trimming shortened V by 6 bases and J by 0 bases, and 11 bases separated the two germline ends. Germline values: CDR1 MNHNS, CDR2 SASEGT. The CDR3 contains 15 residues. The CDR3 here is CASRRGGPNTGELFF. The CDR3 coding sequence is TGTGCCAGCAGACGCGGGGGCCCGAACACCGGGGAGCTGTTTTTT.

In this sample, this clonotype turned up many times. The chain links TRBV2 to TRBJ2-5; D is uncertain. The CDR3 has 14 residues. Per the germline V gene, CDR1 is SNHLY and CDR2 is FYNNEI. Trimming removed 4 bases at V and 4 bases at J, with 13 bases between. CDR3 in DNA: TGTGCCAGCAGTGCATCGTCTGCTACAGAGACCCAGTACTTC. As protein: CASSASSATETQYF.

This clonotype was observed many times. V is TRBV7-8 and J is TRBJ2-7; no reliable D call. Trimming left V 6 bases short and J 6 bases short, with 18 bases between. Germline CDR1 SGHVS, CDR2 FQNEAQ. The CDR3 totals 14 residues. CDR3 coding DNA: TGTGCCAGCAGTTCCCAACCTGGGGTCGGCGAGCAGTACTTC. This translates into CASSSQPGVGEQYF.

This clonotype was recorded many times. J is TRBJ2-2 and V is TRBV6-5, with TRBD2 identical over 10 bases. Germline CDR1 is MNHEY and CDR2 is SVGAGI. J gave up 1 base and V 2 bases, and 10 bases lay outside the gene matches. This CDR3 has 19 residues. The CDR3 loop is CASSYEILAGVKNTGELFF. The CDR3 nucleotides are TGTGCCAGCAGTTACGAAATTCTAGCGGGAGTTAAGAACACCGGGGAGCTGTTTTTT.

In its sample, this clonotype was seen many times. The rearrangement links TRBV2 to TRBJ1-1; 8 nucleotides agree with TRBD1. V was clipped by 5 bases and J by 7 bases; unmatched bases: 6. From germline, CDR1 is SNHLY and CDR2 FYNNEI. The CDR3 has 13 residues. CDR3 sequence (DNA): TGTGCCAGCAGTCAGGGGGCTCTGCTTGAAGCTTTCTTT. Its protein product is CASSQGALLEAFF.

Many counts were recorded for this clonotype. V gene TRBV7-9 combines with J gene TRBJ2-2; D is uncertain. In germline, CDR1 is SEHNR, CDR2 FQNEAQ (reference sequence). This CDR3 is 14 amino acids long. Deletions cut 3 bases from V and 1 base from J, with 6 bases between. The CDR3 DNA reads as TGTGCCAGCAGCTTTAAGCTGAACACCGGGGAGCTGTTTTTT. Encoded protein: CASSFKLNTGELFF.

This clonotype was detected only a few times. The gene calls are TRBV5-1 and TRBJ2-1, with 8 bases matching TRBD1. Germline lookup yields CDR1 SGHRS and CDR2 YFSETQ. CDR3 length: 14 amino acids. With V trimmed by 4 bases and J by 8 bases, 8 bases remained unmatched. CDR3 in DNA: TGCGCCAGCAGCCCAGGACAGGGTACGGATGAGCAGTTCTTC. It translates to CASSPGQGTDEQFF.

The chain employs TRBV7-8 and TRBJ1-5; D gene uncertain. From germline, CDR1 is SGHVS and CDR2 FQNEAQ. The CDR3 sequence is 17 residues long. Between the trimmed V and J ends, which lost 0 bases and 0 bases, there was a span of 12 bases. The CDR3 bases are TGTGCCAGCAGCTTAGCGCCCGGAGGGTATAGCAATCAGCCCCAGCATTTT. Translation: CASSLAPGGYSNQPQHF.

The gene calls are TRBV9 and TRBJ2-3, with 7 bases aligning to TRBD1. Germline values: CDR1 SGDLS, CDR2 YYNGEE. The CDR3 is made up of 16 amino acids. The junction had 10 bases not matched to a gene; V was cut back by 4 bases and J by 2 bases. CDR3 coding DNA: TGTGCCAGCAGCCCCCGCGCCGGGACAGTCACAGATACGCAGTATTTT. It is translated as CASSPRAGTVTDTQYF.

This sequence joins TRBV7-2 and TRBJ1-2; no clear D. The CDR3 totals 14 residues. Germline-derived CDR1 and CDR2 are SGHTA and FQGNSA. The germline V and J ends were trimmed by 1 base and 3 bases, with 9 bases remaining between them. The CDR3: CASSLEAAYYGYTF. The CDR3 region has the DNA TGTGCCAGCAGCTTAGAGGCGGCGTACTATGGCTACACCTTC.

This clonotype was counted a few times. The chain recombines TRBV6-1 with TRBJ2-5, with TRBD2 matching 9 bases. Germline V lookup: CDR1 MNHNS, CDR2 SASEGT. This CDR3 is 19 amino acids long. V lost 7 bases to trimming and J lost 1 base; unmatched junction nucleotides: 19. CDR3 in amino acids: CASNSDRAESGRPQETQYF. The CDR3 DNA reads TGTGCCAGCAATTCCGACAGGGCCGAGAGCGGGAGGCCCCAAGAGACCCAGTACTTC.

This clonotype was seen ten or more times. The chain uses TRBV20-1 and TRBJ2-5; 12 bases are a match to TRBD2. The ends lost 3 bases at V and 0 bases at J; junction bases unmatched: 5. The V gene's germline CDR1 is DFQATT and CDR2 SNEGSKA (reference sequence). The CDR3 length is 16 residues. CDR3 nucleotide sequence: TGCAGTGCTAGTCGTCTAGCGGGGGGGTACCAAGAGACCCAGTACTTC. It is translated as CSASRLAGGYQETQYF.

This clonotype was observed a handful of times. CDR3 sequence: CAISDGATTGYTF. As DNA, the CDR3 is TGTGCCATCAGTGATGGAGCTACGACTGGCTACACCTTC. The chain is built from TRBV10-3 and TRBJ1-2; D remains ambiguous. CDR1 and CDR2 (germline): ENHRY, SYGVKD. V was trimmed by 3 bases and J by 7 bases, leaving 12 bases between them. The CDR3 sequence is 13 residues long.